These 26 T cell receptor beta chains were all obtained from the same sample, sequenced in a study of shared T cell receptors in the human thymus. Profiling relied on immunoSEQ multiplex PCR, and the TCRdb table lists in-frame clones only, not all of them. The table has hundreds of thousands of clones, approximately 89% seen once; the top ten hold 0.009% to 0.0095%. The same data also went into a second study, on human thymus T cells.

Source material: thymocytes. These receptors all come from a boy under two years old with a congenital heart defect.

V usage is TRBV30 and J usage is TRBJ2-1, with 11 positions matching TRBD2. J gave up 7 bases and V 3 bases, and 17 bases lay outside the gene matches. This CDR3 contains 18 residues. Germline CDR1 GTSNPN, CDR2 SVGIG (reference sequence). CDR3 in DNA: TGTGCCTGGAGAACCCCGGGTCCAATAGCGGGAGGGGGGAATGAGCAGTTCTTC. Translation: CAWRTPGPIAGGGNEQFF. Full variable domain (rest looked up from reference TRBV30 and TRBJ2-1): SQTIHQWPATLVQPVGSPLSLECTVEGTSNPNLYWYRQAAGRGLQLLFYSVGIGQISSEVPQNLSASRPQDRQFILSSKKLLLSDSGFYLCAWRTPGPIAGGGNEQFFGPGTRLTVL.

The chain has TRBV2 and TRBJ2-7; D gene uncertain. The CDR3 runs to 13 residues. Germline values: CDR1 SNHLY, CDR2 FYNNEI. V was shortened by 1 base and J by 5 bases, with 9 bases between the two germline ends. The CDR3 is CASSEGAYHEQYF. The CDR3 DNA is TGTGCCAGCAGTGAAGGAGCCTACCACGAGCAGTACTTC.

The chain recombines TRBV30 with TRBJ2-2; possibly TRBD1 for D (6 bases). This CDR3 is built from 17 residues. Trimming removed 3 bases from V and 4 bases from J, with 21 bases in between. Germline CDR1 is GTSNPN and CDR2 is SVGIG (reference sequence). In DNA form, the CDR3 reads TGTGCCTGGAGCTCCCCCCAACAATGGGGGCGCACCGGGGAGCTGTTTTTT. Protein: CAWSSPQQWGRTGELFF.

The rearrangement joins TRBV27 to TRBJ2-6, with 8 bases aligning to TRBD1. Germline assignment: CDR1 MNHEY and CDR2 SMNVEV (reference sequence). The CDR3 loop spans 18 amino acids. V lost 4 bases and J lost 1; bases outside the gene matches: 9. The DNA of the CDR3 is TGTGCCAGCAGTTGCCGCCCGGACAGGGAATCTGGGGCCAACGTCCTGACTTTC. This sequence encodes CASSCRPDRESGANVLTF.

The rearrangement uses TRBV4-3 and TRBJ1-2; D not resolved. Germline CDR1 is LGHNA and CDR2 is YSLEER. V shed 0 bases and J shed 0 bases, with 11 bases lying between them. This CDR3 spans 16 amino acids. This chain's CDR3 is CASSQEESTANYGYTF. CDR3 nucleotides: TGCGCCAGCAGCCAAGAAGAGTCAACAGCTAACTATGGCTACACCTTC.

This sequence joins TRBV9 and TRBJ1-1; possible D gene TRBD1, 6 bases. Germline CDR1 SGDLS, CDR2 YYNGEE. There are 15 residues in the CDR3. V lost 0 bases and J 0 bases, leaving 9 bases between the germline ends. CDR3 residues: CASSVVRGVNTEAFF. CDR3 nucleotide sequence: TGTGCCAGCAGCGTAGTCAGGGGCGTGAACACTGAAGCTTTCTTT.

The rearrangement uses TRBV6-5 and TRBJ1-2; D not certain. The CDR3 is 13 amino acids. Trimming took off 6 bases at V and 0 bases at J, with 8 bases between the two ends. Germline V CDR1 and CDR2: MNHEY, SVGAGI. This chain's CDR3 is CASSLGANYGYTF. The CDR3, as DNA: TGTGCCAGCAGCCTCGGGGCTAACTATGGCTACACCTTC.

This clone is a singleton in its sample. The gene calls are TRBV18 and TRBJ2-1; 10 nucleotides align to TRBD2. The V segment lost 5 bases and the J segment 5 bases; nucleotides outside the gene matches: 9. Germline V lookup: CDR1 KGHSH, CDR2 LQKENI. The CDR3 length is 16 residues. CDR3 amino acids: CASSSRTSGHNNEQFF. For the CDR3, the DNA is TGTGCCAGCTCATCACGGACTAGCGGACACAACAATGAGCAGTTCTTC.

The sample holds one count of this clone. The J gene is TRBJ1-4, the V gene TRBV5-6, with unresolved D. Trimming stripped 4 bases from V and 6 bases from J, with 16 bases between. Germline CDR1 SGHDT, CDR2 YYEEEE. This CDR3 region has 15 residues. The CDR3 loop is CASSPTREVDEKLFF. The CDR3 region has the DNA TGTGCCAGCAGCCCTACTAGGGAGGTCGATGAAAAACTGTTTTTT.

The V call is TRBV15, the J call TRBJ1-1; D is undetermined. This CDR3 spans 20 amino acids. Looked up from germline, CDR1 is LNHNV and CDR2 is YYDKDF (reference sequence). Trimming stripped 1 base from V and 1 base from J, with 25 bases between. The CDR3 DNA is TGTGCCACCAGCAGAGCGCTTGTGGTGATTGGGGAGCTCGAGAACACTGAAGCTTTCTTT. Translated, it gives CATSRALVVIGELENTEAFF.

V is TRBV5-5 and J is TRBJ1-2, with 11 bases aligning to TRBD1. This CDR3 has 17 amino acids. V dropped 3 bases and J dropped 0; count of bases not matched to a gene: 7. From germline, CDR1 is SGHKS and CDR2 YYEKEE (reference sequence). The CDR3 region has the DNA TGTGCCAGCAGCTACCGGGGGACAGGGGGTACTAACTATGGCTACACCTTC. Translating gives CASSYRGTGGTNYGYTF.

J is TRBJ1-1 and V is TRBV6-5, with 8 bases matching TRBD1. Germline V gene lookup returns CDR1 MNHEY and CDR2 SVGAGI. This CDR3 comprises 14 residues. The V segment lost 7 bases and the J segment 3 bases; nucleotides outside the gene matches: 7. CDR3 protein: CASTGGRGDTEAFF. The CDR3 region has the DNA TGTGCCAGCACAGGGGGCAGGGGTGACACTGAAGCTTTCTTT.

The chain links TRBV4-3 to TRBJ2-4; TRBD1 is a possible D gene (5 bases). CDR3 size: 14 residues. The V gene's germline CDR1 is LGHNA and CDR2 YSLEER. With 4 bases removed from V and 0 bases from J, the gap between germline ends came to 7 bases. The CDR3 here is CASSPRVAKNIQYF. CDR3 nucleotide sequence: TGCGCCAGCAGCCCCAGGGTAGCCAAAAACATTCAGTACTTC.

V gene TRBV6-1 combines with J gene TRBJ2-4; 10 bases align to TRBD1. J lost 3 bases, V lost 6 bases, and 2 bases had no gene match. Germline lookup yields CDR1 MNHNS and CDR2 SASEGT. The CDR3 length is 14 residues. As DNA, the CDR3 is TGTGCCAGCAGAGGGACAGGGGACAAAAACATTCAGTACTTC. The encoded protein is CASRGTGDKNIQYF.

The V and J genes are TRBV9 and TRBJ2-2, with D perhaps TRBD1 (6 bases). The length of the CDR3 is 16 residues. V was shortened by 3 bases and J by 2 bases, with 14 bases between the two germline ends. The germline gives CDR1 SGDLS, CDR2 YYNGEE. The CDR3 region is CASSGGHSRNTGELFF. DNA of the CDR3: TGTGCCAGCAGCGGGGGACATTCTCGAAACACCGGGGAGCTGTTTTTT.

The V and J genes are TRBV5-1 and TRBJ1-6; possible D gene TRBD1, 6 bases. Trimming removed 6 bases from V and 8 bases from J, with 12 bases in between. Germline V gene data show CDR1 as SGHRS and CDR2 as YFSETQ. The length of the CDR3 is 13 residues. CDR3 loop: CASNGQLDSPLHF. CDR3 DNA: TGCGCCAGCAACGGACAGTTGGATTCACCCCTCCACTTT. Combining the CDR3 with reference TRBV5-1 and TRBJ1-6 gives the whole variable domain KAGVTQTPRYLIKTRGQQVTLSCSPISGHRSVSWYQQTPGQGLQFLFEYFSETQRNKGNFPGRFSGRQFSNSRSEMNVSTLELGDSALYLCASNGQLDSPLHFGNGTRLTVT.

CDR3 bases: TGTGCCAGCAGTAAGGGGTCTGGGGCCAACGTCCTGACTTTC. This encodes CASSKGSGANVLTF. The chain links TRBV25-1 to TRBJ2-6; possibly TRBD1 for D (5 bases). This CDR3 spans 14 amino acids. V was shortened by 5 bases and J by 1 base, with 6 bases between the two germline ends. Per germline, CDR1 MGHDK and CDR2 SYGVNS.

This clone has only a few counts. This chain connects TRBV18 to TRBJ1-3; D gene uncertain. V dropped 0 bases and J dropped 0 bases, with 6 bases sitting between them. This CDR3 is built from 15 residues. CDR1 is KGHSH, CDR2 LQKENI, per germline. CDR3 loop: CASSPPALSGNTIYF. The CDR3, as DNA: TGTGCCAGCTCACCACCGGCCCTCTCTGGAAACACCATATATTTT.

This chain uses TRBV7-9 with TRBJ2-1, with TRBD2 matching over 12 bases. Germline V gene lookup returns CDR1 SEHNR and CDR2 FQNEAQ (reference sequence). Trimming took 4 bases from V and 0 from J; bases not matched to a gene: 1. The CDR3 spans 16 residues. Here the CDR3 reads CASSSTSGSSYNEQFF. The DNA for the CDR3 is TGTGCCAGCAGCTCGACTAGCGGGAGCTCCTACAATGAGCAGTTCTTC.

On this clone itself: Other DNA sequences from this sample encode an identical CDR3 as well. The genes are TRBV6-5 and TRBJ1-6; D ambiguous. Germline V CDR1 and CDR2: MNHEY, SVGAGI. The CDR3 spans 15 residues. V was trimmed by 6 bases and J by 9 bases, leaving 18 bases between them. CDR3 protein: CASRQLGGMGSPLHF. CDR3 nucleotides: TGTGCCAGCAGACAACTCGGAGGTATGGGTTCACCCCTCCACTTT.

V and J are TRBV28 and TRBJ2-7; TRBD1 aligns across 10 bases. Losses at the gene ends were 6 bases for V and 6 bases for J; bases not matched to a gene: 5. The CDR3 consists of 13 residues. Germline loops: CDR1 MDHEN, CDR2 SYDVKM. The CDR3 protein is CASRRQGAGEQYF. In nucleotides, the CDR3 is TGTGCCAGCAGGAGACAGGGGGCTGGCGAGCAGTACTTC.

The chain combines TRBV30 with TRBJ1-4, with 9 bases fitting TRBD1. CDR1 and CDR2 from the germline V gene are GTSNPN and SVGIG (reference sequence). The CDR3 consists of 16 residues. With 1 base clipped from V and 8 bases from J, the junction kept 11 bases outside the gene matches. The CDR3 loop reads CAWSAQWDREGEKLFF. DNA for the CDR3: TGTGCCTGGAGTGCGCAATGGGACAGGGAGGGGGAAAAACTGTTTTTT.

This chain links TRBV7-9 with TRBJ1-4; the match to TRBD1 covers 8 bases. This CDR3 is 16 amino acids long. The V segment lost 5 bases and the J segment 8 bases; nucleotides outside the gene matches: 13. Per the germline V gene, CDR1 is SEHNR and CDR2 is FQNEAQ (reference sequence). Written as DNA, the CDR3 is TGTGCCAGCAGCCTCTTGGGAGGACAGGGTGGGGAAAAACTGTTTTTT. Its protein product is CASSLLGGQGGEKLFF.

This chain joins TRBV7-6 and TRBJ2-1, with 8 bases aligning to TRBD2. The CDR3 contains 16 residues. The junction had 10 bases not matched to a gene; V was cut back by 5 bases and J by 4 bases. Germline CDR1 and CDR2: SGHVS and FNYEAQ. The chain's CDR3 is CASSLGRGAQYNEQFF. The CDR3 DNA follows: TGTGCCAGCAGCCTCGGGAGGGGGGCCCAATACAATGAGCAGTTCTTC.

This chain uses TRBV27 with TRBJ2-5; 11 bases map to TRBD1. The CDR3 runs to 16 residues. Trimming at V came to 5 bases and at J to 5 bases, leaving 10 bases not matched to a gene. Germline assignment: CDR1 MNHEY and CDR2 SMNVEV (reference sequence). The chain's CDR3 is CASSPAGTGGRETQYF. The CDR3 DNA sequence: TGTGCCAGCAGTCCGGCCGGGACAGGGGGAAGGGAGACCCAGTACTTC.

In DNA, the CDR3 is TGTGCCAGCAGCTTAGTGGAGACTAGCGGCCCCACAGATACGCAGTATTTT. Translating gives CASSLVETSGPTDTQYF. V usage is TRBV7-9 and J usage is TRBJ2-3; 9 nucleotides match TRBD2. Germline V CDR1 and CDR2: SEHNR, FQNEAQ (reference sequence). This CDR3 has 17 residues. V lost 1 base and J lost 2; bases outside the gene matches: 7.